This is a list of T cell receptor beta chains from one sample in a study of blood T cell repertoires in COVID-19. Repertoires were generated with immunoSEQ multiplex PCR, while TCRdb's copy carries only in-frame clones and drops some. The data show 360,000 or so clones, 88% seen once. Sample: PBMCs or T cells enriched from blood (not recorded which). Source of these receptors: a young woman who had been exposed to COVID-19. The CDR3 runs from the conserved cysteine through the conserved F or W. D genes are given only for firm matches. Part of the rows lack a size; the others show once, few, many or a class for expanded clones.

j_call clone_size v_call d_call cdr3_aa cdr3_nt
TRBJ1-5 few TRBV7-9 . CASSPFVGGNQPQHF TGTGCCAGCAGTCCTTTTGTAGGGGGAAATCAGCCCCAGCATTTT
TRBJ2-3 . TRBV28 . CASSSPRGLSTDTQYF TGTGCCAGCAGTTCGCCCAGGGGACTAAGCACAGATACGCAGTATTTT
TRBJ1-6 . TRBV30 . CAWDPTLLQGSGSPLHF TGTGCCTGGGACCCGACCCTCCTACAGGGATCTGGTTCACCCCTCCACTTT
TRBJ2-1 . TRBV18 TRBD2 CASSGLAASYNEQFF TGTGCCAGCTCAGGACTAGCGGCCTCCTACAATGAGCAGTTCTTC
TRBJ2-7 . TRBV4-1 . CASSQDGRPYEQYF TGCGCCAGCAGCCAAGATGGCAGGCCCTACGAGCAGTACTTC
TRBJ1-3 . TRBV7-6 TRBD1 CASSPRQGPSSGNTIYF TGTGCCAGCAGCCCCCGACAGGGGCCTAGCTCTGGAAACACCATATATTTT
TRBJ2-7 . TRBV27 . CASSSSDRSKRDEQYF TGTGCCAGCAGTTCCTCGGACAGGTCGAAGCGGGACGAGCAGTACTTC
TRBJ1-5 . TRBV27 . CASSLGQGYSNQPQHF TGTGCCAGCAGTTTGGGGCAGGGATATAGCAATCAGCCCCAGCATTTT
TRBJ2-4 . TRBV27 . CASRGGQGSKNIQYF TGTGCCAGCAGGGGGGGGCAGGGATCCAAAAACATTCAGTACTTC
TRBJ2-7 . TRBV5-6 TRBD2 CASSFLLLAGESEQYF TGTGCCAGCAGCTTTCTGTTACTAGCGGGAGAGAGCGAGCAGTACTTC
TRBJ2-3 . TRBV5-6 TRBD1 CASSFPQGVPDTQYF TGTGCCAGCAGCTTCCCGCAGGGGGTACCAGATACGCAGTATTTT
TRBJ1-2 . TRBV5-6 . CASSLIRDRGYGYTF TGTGCCAGCAGCTTAATCCGAGACAGAGGCTATGGCTACACCTTC
TRBJ2-2 . TRBV7-2 TRBD2 CASAGEGAYTGELFF TGTGCCAGCGCCGGGGAGGGAGCGTACACCGGGGAGCTGTTTTTT
TRBJ2-3 . TRBV28 . CASRTPPSTDTQYF TGTGCCAGCAGAACACCGCCTAGCACAGATACGCAGTATTTT
TRBJ2-2 . TRBV27 . CASSFQFPGELFF TGTGCCAGCAGTTTCCAGTTTCCCGGGGAGCTGTTTTTT
TRBJ2-5 . TRBV5-4 TRBD2 CASSSGTSGRFETQYF TGTGCCAGCAGCTCCGGGACTAGCGGGAGGTTTGAGACCCAGTACTTC
TRBJ1-6 . TRBV7-9 . CASSSTGTNSPLHF TGTGCCAGCAGTTCTACCGGGACAAATTCACCCCTCCACTTT
TRBJ2-1 once TRBV25-1 TRBD2 CASSLAGGAYNEQFF TGTGCCAGCAGTCTAGCGGGAGGTGCCTACAATGAGCAGTTCTTC
TRBJ2-3 . TRBV12-3/TRBV12-4 . CASSPRHTDTQYF TGTGCCAGCAGCCCGAGGCACACAGATACGCAGTATTTT
TRBJ1-2 . TRBV5-4 TRBD1 CASSSGTEFLNYGYTF TGTGCCAGCAGCTCCGGGACAGAATTTCTCAACTATGGCTACACCTTC
TRBJ1-2 . TRBV7-9 . CASSATGGLRPANYGYTF TGTGCCAGCAGCGCCACTGGGGGACTACGACCTGCTAACTATGGCTACACCTTC
TRBJ2-3 . TRBV5-1 TRBD2 CASSLNSGRGTDTQYF TGCGCCAGCAGTCTAAATAGCGGGAGGGGTACAGATACGCAGTATTTT
TRBJ2-7 . TRBV14 . CASSQEWRRGGEQYF TGTGCCAGCAGCCAAGAATGGAGGAGGGGAGGCGAGCAGTACTTC
TRBJ1-1 . TRBV2 TRBD1 CASSEQGGGNTEAFF TGTGCCAGCAGTGAACAGGGGGGAGGGAACACTGAAGCTTTCTTT
TRBJ1-2 once TRBV9 . CASTEGFSGYTF TGTGCCAGCACCGAGGGTTTTTCTGGCTACACCTTC
TRBJ1-4 . TRBV11-2 . CASSLSGSYNEKLFF TGTGCCAGCAGCTTATCGGGGTCGTATAATGAAAAACTGTTTTTT
TRBJ2-7 . TRBV5-1 TRBD2 CASSFNSGRAYEQYF TGCGCCAGCAGCTTCAATAGCGGGAGGGCCTACGAGCAGTACTTC
TRBJ2-7 . TRBV11-2 TRBD1 CASSLGVGQPYEQYF TGTGCCAGCAGCTTAGGGGTGGGACAGCCCTACGAGCAGTACTTC
TRBJ1-3 . TRBV10-3 TRBD1 CAISDPGQGAGNTIYF TGTGCCATCAGTGACCCGGGACAGGGCGCTGGAAACACCATATATTTT
TRBJ2-1 . TRBV28 TRBD2 CAAGVSGRPSAYNEQFF TGTGCAGCGGGCGTTAGCGGGAGACCAAGCGCATACAATGAGCAGTTCTTC
TRBJ1-6 . TRBV4-1 . CASSQGTEVLTSPLHF TGCGCCAGCAGCCAAGGCACAGAAGTATTAACCTCACCCCTCCACTTT
TRBJ1-1 . TRBV30 . CAWSLEFRVNTEAFF TGTGCCTGGAGCCTTGAGTTCAGGGTGAACACTGAAGCTTTCTTT
TRBJ2-7 . TRBV7-2 TRBD1 CASSPRTGATYEQYF TGTGCCAGCAGCCCTAGAACAGGGGCCACCTACGAGCAGTACTTC
TRBJ1-3 . TRBV28 . CASSGTAGNTIYF TGTGCCAGCAGTGGTACAGCTGGAAACACCATATATTTT
TRBJ2-7 . TRBV6-2/TRBV6-3 TRBD2 CASSYGLAGGSYEQYF TGTGCCAGCAGTTACGGGTTAGCGGGAGGGAGCTACGAGCAGTACTTC
TRBJ1-2 . TRBV6-5 TRBD1 CASSFGTGGLVYGYTF TGTGCCAGCAGTTTCGGGACAGGGGGCCTCGTATATGGCTACACCTTC
TRBJ2-1 . TRBV7-9 . CASSSTGGVSYNEQFF TGTGCCAGCAGTTCCACTGGAGGGGTGTCTTACAATGAGCAGTTCTTC
TRBJ1-1 once TRBV19 TRBD1 CATSGTGKTEAFF TGTGCCACCTCCGGGACAGGGAAAACTGAAGCTTTCTTT
TRBJ1-1 . TRBV29-1 . CSVVASGGTEAFF TGCAGCGTTGTTGCATCGGGTGGGACTGAAGCTTTCTTT
TRBJ2-7 . TRBV29-1 TRBD2 CSAHMPSGRGFGQYF TGCAGCGCCCATATGCCTAGCGGGAGAGGATTTGGGCAGTACTTC
TRBJ2-2 . TRBV18 . CASSRLGTANTGELFF TGTGCCAGCTCTCGCCTCGGGACTGCTAACACCGGGGAGCTGTTTTTT
TRBJ2-2 . TRBV5-1 . CASSQAGAVTGELFF TGCGCCAGCAGCCAAGCAGGGGCGGTAACCGGGGAGCTGTTTTTT
TRBJ2-2 . TRBV24-1 TRBD1 CATSDFGTGVATGELFF TGTGCCACCAGTGATTTCGGGACAGGGGTTGCAACCGGGGAGCTGTTTTTT
TRBJ1-2 . TRBV6-2/TRBV6-3 TRBD1 CASSYRTGSYGYTF TGTGCCAGCAGTTACCGGACAGGGAGCTATGGCTACACCTTC
TRBJ2-3 . TRBV28 . CASSLMYGSSRGTDTQYF TGTGCCAGCAGCTTAATGTACGGGAGTAGCAGGGGCACAGATACGCAGTATTTT
TRBJ2-3 . TRBV28 . CASSFRTDTQYF TGTGCCAGCAGTTTCCGGACAGATACGCAGTATTTT
TRBJ2-2 . TRBV9 . CASSVSPQGAGVGYTGELFF TGTGCCAGCAGCGTAAGCCCCCAGGGGGCGGGAGTGGGGTACACCGGGGAGCTGTTTTTT
TRBJ1-5 few TRBV6-5 . CASSYSGSSNQPQHF TGTGCCAGCAGTTACTCGGGCAGTAGCAATCAGCCCCAGCATTTT
TRBJ2-2 . TRBV6-4 . CASSAMNTGELFF TGTGCCAGCAGTGCCATGAACACCGGGGAGCTGTTTTTT
TRBJ1-5 . TRBV9 . CASSVGQGLYQPQHF TGTGCCAGCAGCGTAGGGCAGGGGCTCTATCAGCCCCAGCATTTT
TRBJ2-6 . TRBV7-2 . CASSLASRPGAGYSGANVLTF TGTGCCAGCAGCTTAGCGTCACGTCCGGGAGCAGGTTACTCTGGGGCCAACGTCCTGACTTTC
TRBJ2-3 once TRBV6-5 TRBD2 CASNSLAGATDTQYF TGTGCCAGCAATTCACTAGCGGGAGCCACAGATACGCAGTATTTT
TRBJ2-7 . TRBV30 . CAWSYPRQGGEQYF TGTGCCTGGAGTTACCCTCGACAGGGAGGCGAGCAGTACTTC
TRBJ1-1 . TRBV7-9 TRBD1 CASSRGQGAVVAFF TGTGCCAGCAGCCGAGGGCAGGGGGCCGTAGTAGCTTTCTTT
TRBJ1-4 . TRBV5-8 TRBD1 CASSFGTGVPNEKLFF TGTGCCAGCAGCTTCGGGACAGGGGTGCCTAATGAAAAACTGTTTTTT